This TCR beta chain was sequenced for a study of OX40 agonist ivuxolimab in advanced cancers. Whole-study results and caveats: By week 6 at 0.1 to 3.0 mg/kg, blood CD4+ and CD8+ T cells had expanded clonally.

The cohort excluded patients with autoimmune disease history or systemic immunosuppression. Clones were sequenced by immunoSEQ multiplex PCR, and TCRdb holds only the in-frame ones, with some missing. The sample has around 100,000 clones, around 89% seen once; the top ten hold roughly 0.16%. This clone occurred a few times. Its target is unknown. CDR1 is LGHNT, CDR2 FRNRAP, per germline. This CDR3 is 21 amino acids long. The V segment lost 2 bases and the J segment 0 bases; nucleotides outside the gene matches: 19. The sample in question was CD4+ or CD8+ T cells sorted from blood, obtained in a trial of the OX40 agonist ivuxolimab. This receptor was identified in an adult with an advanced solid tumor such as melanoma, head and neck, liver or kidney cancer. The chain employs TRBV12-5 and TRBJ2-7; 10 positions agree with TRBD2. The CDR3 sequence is CASGLFLPTSGARYYSYEQYF. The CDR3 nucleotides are TGTGCTAGTGGTTTGTTTCTACCAACTAGCGGGGCTCGATATTACTCCTACGAGCAGTACTTC.